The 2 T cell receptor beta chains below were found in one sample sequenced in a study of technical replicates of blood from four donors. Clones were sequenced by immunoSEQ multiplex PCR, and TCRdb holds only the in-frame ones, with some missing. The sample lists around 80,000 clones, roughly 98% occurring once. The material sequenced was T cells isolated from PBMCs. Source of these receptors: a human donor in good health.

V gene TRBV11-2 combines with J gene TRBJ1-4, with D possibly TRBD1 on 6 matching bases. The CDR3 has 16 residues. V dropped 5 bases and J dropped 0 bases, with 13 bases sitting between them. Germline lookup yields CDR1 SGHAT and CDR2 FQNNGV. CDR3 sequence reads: CASSLNSGATNEKLFF. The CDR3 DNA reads TGTGCCAGCAGCCTTAACTCAGGGGCAACTAATGAAAAACTGTTTTTT.

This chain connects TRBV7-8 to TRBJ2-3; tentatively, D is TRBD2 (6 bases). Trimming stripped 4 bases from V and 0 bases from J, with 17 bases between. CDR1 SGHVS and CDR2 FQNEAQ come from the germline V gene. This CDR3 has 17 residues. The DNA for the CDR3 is TGTGCCAGCAGCTCGTGGGGGAATAGCGGAAGCACAGATACGCAGTATTTT. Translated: CASSSWGNSGSTDTQYF. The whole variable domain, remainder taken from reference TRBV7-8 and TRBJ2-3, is GAGVSQSPRYKVAKRGQDVALRCDPISGHVSLFWYQQALGQGPEFLTYFQNEAQLDKSGLPSDRFFAERPEGSVSTLKIQRTQQEDSAVYLCASSSWGNSGSTDTQYFGPGTRLTVL.